These T cell receptor beta chains were read from a single sample in a study of T cell responses to AZD1222 COVID-19 vaccine. Only in-frame clones appear in the TCRdb table, and some are missing; sequencing was by immunoSEQ multiplex PCR. The repertoire holds roughly 120,000 clones, with around 90% as singletons. Sequencing used peripheral blood, obtained 28 days after the second AZD1222 dose. These receptors were collected from an adult who received the AZD1222 COVID-19 vaccine. Both conserved end residues are part of each CDR3. A D gene is named only where the DNA matches it firmly. Rows give clone size only sometimes, using once, few, many, or a class for an expanded clone.

CDR3	DNA	J	size	D	V
CASSLEGTMAWEQFF	TGTGCCAGCAGCTTAGAGGGGACTATGGCTTGGGAGCAGTTCTTC	TRBJ2-1	.	TRBD2	TRBV7-9
CASSQDPGGGARYGYTF	TGCGCCAGCAGCCAAGACCCGGGTGGGGGGGCGAGGTATGGCTACACCTTC	TRBJ1-2	.	.	TRBV4-3
CASSPIYQDMNTEAFF	TGTGCCAGCAGCCCGATTTACCAGGACATGAACACTGAAGCTTTCTTT	TRBJ1-1	.	.	TRBV5-5
CASSPPDSFYNEQFF	TGTGCCAGCTCACCCCCCGACAGCTTCTACAATGAGCAGTTCTTC	TRBJ2-1	.	.	TRBV18
CASSFTTGGRTDTQYF	TGTGCCAGCAGCTTTACGACAGGGGGCCGGACAGATACGCAGTATTTT	TRBJ2-3	.	TRBD1	TRBV7-9
CASSLEGLNTGNTIYF	TGTGCCAGCAGCTTGGAGGGGCTGAACACTGGAAACACCATATATTTT	TRBJ1-3	.	.	TRBV5-8
CASSLPPGTGEQYF	TGTGCCAGCAGCTTACCCCCCGGGACAGGCGAGCAGTACTTC	TRBJ2-7	.	TRBD1	TRBV7-9
CASSQVSAGGGYTF	TGTGCCAGCAGCCAAGTTTCCGCGGGAGGTGGCTACACCTTC	TRBJ1-2	.	.	TRBV3-1/TRBV3-2
CASSRTGGYTF	TGTGCCAGCAGCCGGACGGGTGGCTACACCTTC	TRBJ1-2	.	.	TRBV6-2/TRBV6-3
CASSRGTGAGNSPLHF	TGTGCCAGTAGTAGAGGGACAGGGGCTGGTAATTCACCCCTCCACTTT	TRBJ1-6	once	TRBD1	TRBV19
CASSSGTPLYNEQFF	TGCGCCAGCAGCTCTGGGACTCCGCTTTACAATGAGCAGTTCTTC	TRBJ2-1	.	.	TRBV5-1
CASTTSAAGHGEQYF	TGTGCCAGCACGACCTCGGCGGCCGGCCATGGGGAGCAGTACTTC	TRBJ2-7	once	.	TRBV7-2
CASSTNRQTSNQPQHF	TGTGCCAGTAGTACAAATCGACAGACTAGCAATCAGCCCCAGCATTTT	TRBJ1-5	.	.	TRBV19
CASSYRALDNSPLHF	TGTGCCAGTAGTTATCGTGCGTTGGATAATTCACCCCTCCACTTT	TRBJ1-6	few	.	TRBV19
CASSAHWGAGGNTIYF	TGTGCCAGCAGCGCACATTGGGGGGCAGGTGGAAACACCATATATTTT	TRBJ1-3	.	.	TRBV9
CASSVGGLTPGEGYTF	TGTGCCAGCAGCGTAGGGGGGTTGACCCCGGGGGAAGGCTACACCTTC	TRBJ1-2	.	.	TRBV9
CASSVVGSGYTF	TGTGCCAGCAGCGTAGTCGGGTCTGGCTACACCTTC	TRBJ1-2	.	.	TRBV9
CASTTGWTEAFF	TGTGCCAGTACGACGGGGTGGACTGAAGCTTTCTTT	TRBJ1-1	.	.	TRBV19
CASSSGLAAWETQYF	TGTGCCAGCAGCAGCGGACTAGCGGCCTGGGAGACCCAGTACTTC	TRBJ2-5	.	TRBD2	TRBV5-6
CASSPRGGENTGELFF	TGTGCCAGCAGCCCGAGGGGAGGGGAGAACACCGGGGAGCTGTTTTTT	TRBJ2-2	.	TRBD2	TRBV5-8
CASSLYLRGVSGNTIYF	TGTGCCAGCAGTTTATATCTCAGGGGGGTCTCTGGAAACACCATATATTTT	TRBJ1-3	.	TRBD1	TRBV28
CASSAPNYGYTF	TGTGCCAGCAGCGCCCCTAACTATGGCTACACCTTC	TRBJ1-2	.	.	TRBV11-2
CATRNRYSYEQYF	TGTGCCACGCGCAACAGGTACTCCTACGAGCAGTACTTC	TRBJ2-7	few	.	TRBV28
CATSTRGGRDTQYF	TGTGCCACCAGCACCCGGGGGGGCAGAGATACGCAGTATTTT	TRBJ2-3	.	TRBD2	TRBV15
CASSQEKRSSGANVLTF	TGCGCCAGCAGCCAAGAAAAGAGGAGCTCTGGGGCCAACGTCCTGACTTTC	TRBJ2-6	.	.	TRBV4-1
CAWTVGAQPQHF	TGTGCCTGGACTGTGGGGGCTCAGCCCCAGCATTTT	TRBJ1-5	.	.	TRBV30
CASRESELENQPQHF	TGTGCCAGCAGGGAGTCAGAATTGGAGAATCAGCCCCAGCATTTT	TRBJ1-5	.	.	TRBV28
CASGLEGPADTQYF	TGTGCTAGTGGTTTGGAGGGGCCGGCAGATACGCAGTATTTT	TRBJ2-3	.	.	TRBV12-5
CASSLVGNEQFF	TGTGCCAGCAGCTTAGTGGGCAATGAGCAGTTCTTC	TRBJ2-1	.	.	TRBV7-9
CASSRQGTSSYEQYF	TGTGCCAGCAGTAGGCAGGGGACCAGCTCCTACGAGCAGTACTTC	TRBJ2-7	.	.	TRBV7-2
CASSSGGPAYNEQFF	TGTGCCAGCAGTTCGGGGGGGCCGGCCTACAATGAGCAGTTCTTC	TRBJ2-1	.	TRBD2	TRBV6-5
CAWSVRGINNSPLHF	TGTGCCTGGAGTGTCAGGGGCATCAATAATTCACCCCTCCACTTT	TRBJ1-6	.	.	TRBV30
CASSPGQGPEKLFF	TGTGCCAGCTCCCCGGGACAGGGGCCAGAAAAACTGTTTTTT	TRBJ1-4	.	TRBD1	TRBV18
CASSFLGTEAFF	TGTGCCAGCAGTTTTCTGGGGACTGAAGCTTTCTTT	TRBJ1-1	.	.	TRBV12-3/TRBV12-4